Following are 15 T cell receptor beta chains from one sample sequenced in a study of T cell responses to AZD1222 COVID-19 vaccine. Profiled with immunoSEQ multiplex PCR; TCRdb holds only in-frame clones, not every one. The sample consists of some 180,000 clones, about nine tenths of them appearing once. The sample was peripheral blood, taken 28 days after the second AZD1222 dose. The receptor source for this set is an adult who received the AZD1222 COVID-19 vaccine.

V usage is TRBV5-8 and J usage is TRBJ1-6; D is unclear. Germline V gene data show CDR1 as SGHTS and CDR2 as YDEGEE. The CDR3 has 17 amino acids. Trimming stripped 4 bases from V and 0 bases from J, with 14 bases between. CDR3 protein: CASSPNPVSSYNSPLHF. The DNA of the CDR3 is TGTGCCAGCAGCCCCAACCCAGTTAGCTCCTATAATTCACCCCTCCACTTT.

CDR3 sequence reads: CASSLMGIDEKLFF. The DNA for the CDR3 is TGTGCCAGCAGCTTAATGGGTATAGATGAAAAACTGTTTTTT. This chain uses TRBV7-9 with TRBJ1-4; D call uncertain. Trimming stripped 2 bases from V and 6 bases from J, with 10 bases between. CDR3 length: 14 residues. Germline values: CDR1 SEHNR, CDR2 FQNEAQ (reference sequence).

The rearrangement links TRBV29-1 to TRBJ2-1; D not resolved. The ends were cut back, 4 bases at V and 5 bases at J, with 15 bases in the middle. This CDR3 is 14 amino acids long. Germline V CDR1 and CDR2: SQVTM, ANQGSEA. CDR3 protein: CSVGKPPGDNEQFF. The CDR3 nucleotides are TGCAGCGTTGGGAAACCACCAGGAGACAATGAGCAGTTCTTC.

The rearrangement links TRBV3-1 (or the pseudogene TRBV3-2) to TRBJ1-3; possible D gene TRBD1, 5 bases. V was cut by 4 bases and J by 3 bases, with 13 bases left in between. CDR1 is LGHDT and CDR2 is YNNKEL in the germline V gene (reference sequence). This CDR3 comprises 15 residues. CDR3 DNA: TGTGCCAGCAGCCGCTTCGCGCAGGGTGGAAACACCATATATTTT. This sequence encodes CASSRFAQGGNTIYF.

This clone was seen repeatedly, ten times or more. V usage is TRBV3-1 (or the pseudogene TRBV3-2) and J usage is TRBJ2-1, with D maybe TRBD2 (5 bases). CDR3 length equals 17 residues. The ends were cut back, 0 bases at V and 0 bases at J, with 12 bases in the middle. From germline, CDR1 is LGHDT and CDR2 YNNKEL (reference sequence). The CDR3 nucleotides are TGTGCCAGCAGCCAAGAACCGCCGGGGTTCTCCTACAATGAGCAGTTCTTC. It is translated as CASSQEPPGFSYNEQFF.

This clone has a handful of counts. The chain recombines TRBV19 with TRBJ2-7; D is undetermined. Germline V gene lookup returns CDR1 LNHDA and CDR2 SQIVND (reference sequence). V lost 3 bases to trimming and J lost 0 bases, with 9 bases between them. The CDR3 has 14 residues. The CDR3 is CASSITGSSYEQYF. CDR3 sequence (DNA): TGTGCCAGTAGTATTACCGGAAGCTCCTACGAGCAGTACTTC.

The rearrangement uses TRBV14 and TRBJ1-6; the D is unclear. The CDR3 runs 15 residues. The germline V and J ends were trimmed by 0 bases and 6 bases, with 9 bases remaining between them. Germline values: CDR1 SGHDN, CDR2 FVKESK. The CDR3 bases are TGTGCCAGCAGCCAAGATCTTGGTTCTAATTCACCCCTCCACTTT. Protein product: CASSQDLGSNSPLHF.

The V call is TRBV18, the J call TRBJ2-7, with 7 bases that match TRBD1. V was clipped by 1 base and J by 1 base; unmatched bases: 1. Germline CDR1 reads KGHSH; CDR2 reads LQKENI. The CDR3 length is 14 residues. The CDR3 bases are TGTGCCAGCTCACCACGACAGGGTTCCTACGAGCAGTACTTC. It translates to CASSPRQGSYEQYF.

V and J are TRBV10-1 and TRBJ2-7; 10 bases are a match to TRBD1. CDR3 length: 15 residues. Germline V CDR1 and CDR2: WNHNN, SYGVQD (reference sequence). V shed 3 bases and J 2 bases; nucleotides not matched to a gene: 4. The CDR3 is CASSDPGQGAYEQYF. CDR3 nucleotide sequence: TGCGCCAGCAGTGACCCTGGACAGGGGGCCTACGAGCAGTACTTC.

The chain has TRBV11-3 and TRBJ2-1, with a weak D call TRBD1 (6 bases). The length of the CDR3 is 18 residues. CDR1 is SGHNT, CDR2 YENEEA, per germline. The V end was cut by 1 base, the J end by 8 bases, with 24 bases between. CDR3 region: CASSLVPPGRRGGYEQFF. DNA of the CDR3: TGTGCCAGCAGCTTAGTACCCCCGGGACGCAGGGGTGGGTATGAGCAGTTCTTC.

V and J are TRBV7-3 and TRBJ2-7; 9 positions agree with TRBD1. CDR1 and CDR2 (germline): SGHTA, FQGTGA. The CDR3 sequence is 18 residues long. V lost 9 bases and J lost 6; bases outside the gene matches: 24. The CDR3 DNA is TGTGCCAGGGGAATCCGGGACAGGGTATACTGGATACCCCGCGAGCAGTACTTC. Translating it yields CARGIRDRVYWIPREQYF.

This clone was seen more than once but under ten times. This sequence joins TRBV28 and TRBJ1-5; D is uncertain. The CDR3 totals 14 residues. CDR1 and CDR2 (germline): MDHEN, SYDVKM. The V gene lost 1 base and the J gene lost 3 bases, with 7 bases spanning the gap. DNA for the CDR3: TGTGCCAGCAGTTTATATGCGGCCAATCAGCCCCAGCATTTT. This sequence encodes CASSLYAANQPQHF.

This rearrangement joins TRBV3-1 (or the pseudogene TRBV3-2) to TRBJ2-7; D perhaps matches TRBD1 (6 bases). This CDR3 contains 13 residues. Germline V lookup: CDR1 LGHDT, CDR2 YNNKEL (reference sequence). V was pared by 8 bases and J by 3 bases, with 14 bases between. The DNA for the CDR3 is TGTGCCAGCGGTCAGGGACAAAGCTACGAGCAGTACTTC. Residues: CASGQGQSYEQYF.

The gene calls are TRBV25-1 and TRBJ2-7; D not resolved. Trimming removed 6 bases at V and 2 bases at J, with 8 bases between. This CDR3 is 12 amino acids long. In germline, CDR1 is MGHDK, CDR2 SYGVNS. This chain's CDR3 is CASRSQTYEQYF. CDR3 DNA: TGTGCCAGCAGGTCCCAGACCTACGAGCAGTACTTC.

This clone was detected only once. The CDR3 spells CASSLGTSGGPGLTDTQYF. The CDR3 DNA sequence: TGTGCCAGCAGCTTAGGGACTAGCGGGGGACCGGGCCTCACAGATACGCAGTATTTT. The V and J genes are TRBV7-9 and TRBJ2-3, with 13 bases aligning to TRBD2. There are 19 residues in the CDR3. The junction had 9 bases not matched to a gene; V was cut back by 1 base and J by 2 bases. Germline CDR1 and CDR2: SEHNR and FQNEAQ (reference sequence).